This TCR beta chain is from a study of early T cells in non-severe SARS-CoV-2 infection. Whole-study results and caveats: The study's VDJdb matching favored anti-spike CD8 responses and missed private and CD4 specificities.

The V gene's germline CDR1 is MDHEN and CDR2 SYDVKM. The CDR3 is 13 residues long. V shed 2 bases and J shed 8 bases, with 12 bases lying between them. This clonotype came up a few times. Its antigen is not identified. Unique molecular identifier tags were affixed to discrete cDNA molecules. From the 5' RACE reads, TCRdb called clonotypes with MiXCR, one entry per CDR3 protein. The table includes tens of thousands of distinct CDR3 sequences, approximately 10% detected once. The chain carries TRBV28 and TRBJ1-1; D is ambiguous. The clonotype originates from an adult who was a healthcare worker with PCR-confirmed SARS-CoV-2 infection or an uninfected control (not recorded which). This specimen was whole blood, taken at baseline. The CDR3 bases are TGTGCCAGCAGTTTAATAGGACGAGCGGAAGCTTTCTTT. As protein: CASSLIGRAEAFF. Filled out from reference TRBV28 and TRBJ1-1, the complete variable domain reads DVKVTQSSRYLVKRTGEKVFLECVQDMDHENMFWYRQDPGLGLRLIYFSYDVKMKEKGDIPEGYSVSREKKERFSLILESASTNQTSMYLCASSLIGRAEAFFGQGTRLTVV.